Reported below is one T cell receptor (beta chain). This sample stems from a study of blood T cell repertoires in COVID-19. Study at large: The United States, Italy and Spain provided the acute and convalescent COVID-19 samples. The analysed material was cDNA or gDNA that came from T cells, B-cell-depleted T cells, or PBMCs.

Authors' processing steps: Reference gene primer amplification in the assay estimated nucleated cell counts. The repertoire was sequenced with immunoSEQ multiplex PCR; TCRdb's copy has only in-frame clones and lacks some. The V and J calls and clone size were taken over from that table, and D and trimming were inferred from the DNA. The repertoire has over 150,000 clones, approximately 80% of them found once; the top ten carry around 28%. The germline gives CDR1 SGHRS, CDR2 YFSETQ. The CDR3 extends over 16 amino acids. V lost 0 bases, J lost 7 bases, and 16 bases lay in between. The sequence was obtained from a woman between 55 and 75 years old with acute or convalescent COVID-19. The chain employs TRBV5-1 and TRBJ2-2; D might be TRBD2 (5 bases). Input material: peripheral blood. The CDR3 region is CASSLVVGVGGGELFF. The CDR3 DNA reads TGCGCCAGCAGCTTGGTGGTAGGAGTTGGAGGCGGGGAGCTGTTTTTT. Full variable domain (rest looked up from reference TRBV5-1 and TRBJ2-2): KAGVTQTPRYLIKTRGQQVTLSCSPISGHRSVSWYQQTPGQGLQFLFEYFSETQRNKGNFPGRFSGRQFSNSRSEMNVSTLELGDSALYLCASSLVVGVGGGELFFGEGSRLTVL.